This T cell receptor (beta chain) was retrieved from a study of cytomegalovirus exposure and HLA in healthy donors. Notes on the study in general: Later, an analysis found that TCR clusters from the first cohort tended to co-occur in the approximately 130 validation repertoires. For most TCR sequences rarity was the rule, although some public TCRs occurred in many donors. The authors enumerated some 170 TCR beta chains as linked to cytomegalovirus.

Trimming stripped 7 bases from V and 7 bases from J, with 6 bases between. Germline V CDR1 and CDR2: SGDLS, YYNGEE. The CDR3 runs 10 residues. The method was immunoSEQ multiplex PCR; TCRdb's version includes in-frame clones alone and lacks a portion of them. Among around 150,000 clones listed, roughly 92% were seen once. A word on this clone: Its antigen is still unknown.

This receptor was identified in a man aged 18 to 30 in good health and CMV-seronegative. The chain recombines TRBV9 with TRBJ1-3, with D possibly TRBD1 on 5 matching bases. The sequenced sample consisted of PBMCs. This CDR3 is CASGGNTIYF. As DNA, the CDR3 is TGTGCCAGCGGGGGGAACACCATATATTTT.